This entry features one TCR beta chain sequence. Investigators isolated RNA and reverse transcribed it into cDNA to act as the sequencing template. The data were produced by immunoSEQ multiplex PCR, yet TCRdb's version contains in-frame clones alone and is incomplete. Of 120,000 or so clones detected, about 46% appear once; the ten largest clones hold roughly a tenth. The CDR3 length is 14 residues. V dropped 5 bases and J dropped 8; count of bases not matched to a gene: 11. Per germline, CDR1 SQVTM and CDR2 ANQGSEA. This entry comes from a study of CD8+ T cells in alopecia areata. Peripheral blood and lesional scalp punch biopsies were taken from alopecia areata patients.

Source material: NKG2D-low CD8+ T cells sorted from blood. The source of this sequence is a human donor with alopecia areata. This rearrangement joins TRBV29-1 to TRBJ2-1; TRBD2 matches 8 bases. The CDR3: CSVPWGIGRDEQFF. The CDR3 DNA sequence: TGCAGCGTTCCGTGGGGTATCGGGAGGGATGAGCAGTTCTTC.